This passage covers 6 T cell receptor beta chains from one sample sequenced in a study of blood T cell repertoires in COVID-19. Profiled with immunoSEQ multiplex PCR; TCRdb holds only in-frame clones, not every one. The sample yields approximately 400,000 clones, 88% seen once. What was sequenced was PBMCs or T cells enriched from blood (not recorded which). Source of these receptors: a woman between 18 and 30 years old who had recovered from COVID-19.

The chain's CDR3 is CASSIVAGSYEQYF. The CDR3 DNA sequence: TGTGCCAGTAGTATAGTCGCAGGCTCCTACGAGCAGTACTTC. The V call is TRBV19, the J call TRBJ2-7; D not resolved. The germline V gene encodes CDR1 LNHDA and CDR2 SQIVND (reference sequence). This CDR3 contains 14 residues. V shed 1 base and J shed 0 bases, with 7 bases lying between them. Using reference TRBV19 and TRBJ2-7 for the parts outside the CDR3, the full variable domain is DGGITQSPKYLFRKEGQNVTLSCEQNLNHDAMYWYRQDPGQGLRLIYYSQIVNDFQKGDIAEGYSVSREKKESFPLTVTSAQKNPTAFYLCASSIVAGSYEQYFGPGTRLTVT.

This clone is a singleton in its sample. The same CDR3 also results from other DNA sequences found in this sample. The rearrangement uses TRBV19 and TRBJ1-2; unclear D gene. This CDR3 is 12 amino acids long. V was cut by 7 bases and J by 2 bases, with 8 bases left in between. Germline CDR1 LNHDA, CDR2 SQIVND (reference sequence). The CDR3 spells CASMGRNYGYTF. The CDR3 region has the DNA TGTGCCAGTATGGGCAGGAACTATGGCTACACCTTC.

The chain couples TRBV30 to TRBJ2-5; a weak D match, TRBD2 (5 bases). The CDR3 extends over 14 amino acids. Germline CDR1 reads GTSNPN; CDR2 reads SVGIG (reference sequence). V was trimmed by 2 bases and J by 2 bases, leaving 12 bases between them. CDR3 residues: CAWSLLEEQETQYF. For the CDR3, the DNA is TGTGCCTGGAGTTTATTGGAGGAGCAAGAGACCCAGTACTTC.

The chain links TRBV13 to TRBJ2-1, with 8 nucleotides matching TRBD2. CDR1 and CDR2 from the germline V gene are PRHDT and FYEKMQ (reference sequence). This CDR3 contains 13 residues. After removal of 4 bases from V and 14 bases from J, the junction contained 10 bases not matched to a gene. The CDR3 is CASSSSSGGPEFF. DNA for the CDR3: TGTGCCAGCAGCTCCTCGAGCGGGGGTCCTGAGTTCTTC.

The chain is built from TRBV5-6 and TRBJ1-2; D possibly corresponds to TRBD1 (5 bases). Trimming removed 7 bases from V and 0 bases from J, with 10 bases in between. The V gene's germline CDR1 is SGHDT and CDR2 YYEEEE. This CDR3 is 13 amino acids long. CDR3 nucleotides: TGTGCCAGCGACGGCAGGGCTAACTATGGCTACACCTTC. Translating it yields CASDGRANYGYTF.

CDR3 sequence: CASSHRENTEAFF. The CDR3 region has the DNA TGTGCCAGCAGCCACCGGGAGAACACTGAAGCTTTCTTT. This chain joins TRBV11-3 and TRBJ1-1, with D hard to call. This CDR3 is 13 amino acids long. CDR1 is SGHNT and CDR2 is YENEEA in the germline V gene. V was trimmed by 5 bases and J by 1 base, leaving 8 bases between them.